Shown below are 6 T cell receptor beta chains from a single sample sequenced in a study of shared clonotypes between healthy human individuals. TCRdb's copy holds only in-frame clones and misses some; the assay was immunoSEQ multiplex PCR. The data contain roughly 500,000 clones, 75% to 85% of them singletons. The sample taken for sequencing was PBMCs. These TCRs come from a woman in her forties in good health. Some clones in this sample may be carry-over from other donors' samples.

The chain couples TRBV5-1 to TRBJ2-5; 7 bases line up with TRBD1. CDR1 and CDR2 from the germline V gene are SGHRS and YFSETQ. V lost 2 bases, J lost 4 bases, and 5 bases stayed unmatched. The CDR3 spans 14 residues. The DNA of the CDR3 is TGCGCCAGCAGCTTAACAGGGGAGTTAGAGACCCAGTACTTC. Translating gives CASSLTGELETQYF.

For this clone: The same CDR3 can be traced to other DNA sequences in this sample. The chain carries TRBV20-1 and TRBJ2-7; D not resolved. Looked up from germline, CDR1 is DFQATT and CDR2 is SNEGSKA (reference sequence). The CDR3 runs to 10 residues. The V end lost 3 bases, the J end lost 3 bases, and 3 bases lay between the germline ends. This CDR3 reads CSASSYEQYF. The CDR3, as DNA: TGCAGTGCTAGCAGCTACGAGCAGTACTTC.

J is TRBJ2-7 and V is TRBV5-1, with D possibly matching TRBD2 (6 bases). The V end was cut by 0 bases, the J end by 4 bases, with 17 bases between. Germline CDR1 is SGHRS and CDR2 is YFSETQ. This CDR3 comprises 16 residues. This CDR3 reads CASSLEVGTAGYEQYF. CDR3 nucleotides: TGCGCCAGCAGCTTGGAGGTGGGGACGGCGGGGTACGAGCAGTACTTC.

V is TRBV5-1 and J is TRBJ1-5; tentatively, D is TRBD1 (6 bases). From germline, CDR1 is SGHRS and CDR2 YFSETQ. V lost 1 base and J 3 bases, leaving 11 bases between the germline ends. This CDR3 region has 15 residues. CDR3 bases: TGCGCCAGCAGCTTGCAGGGGACACTCAATCAGCCCCAGCATTTT. Translating gives CASSLQGTLNQPQHF.

CDR3 DNA: TGCAGCGTCGGGAAGGACAGGGGGAATGGCTACACCTTC. As protein: CSVGKDRGNGYTF. The chain links TRBV29-1 to TRBJ1-2; 10 bases are shared with TRBD1. The germline CDR1 and CDR2 sequences are SQVTM and ANQGSEA. With V trimmed by 6 bases and J by 6 bases, 7 bases remained unmatched. The CDR3 is 13 residues long.

The rearrangement uses TRBV7-9 and TRBJ2-5; TRBD1 agrees at 8 bases. This CDR3 is built from 15 residues. CDR1 and CDR2 from the germline V gene are SEHNR and FQNEAQ (reference sequence). J lost 0 bases, V lost 5 bases, and 5 bases had no gene match. The CDR3 sequence is CASSPGQGDQETQYF. The CDR3 region has the DNA TGTGCCAGCAGCCCTGGACAGGGCGACCAAGAGACCCAGTACTTC.